This T cell receptor beta chain stems from a study of response to subunit inactivated influenza vaccine. With regard to this clonotype: Its specificity is not known.

Germline lookup yields CDR1 SGHVS and CDR2 FNYEAQ. CDR3 size: 15 residues. V was clipped by 1 base and J by 8 bases; unmatched bases: 7. Study-level results: T cells newly recruited by each seasonal influenza vaccination are few, the authors suggested.

TCRdb reanalysed the RT-PCR reads using MiXCR and keeps one entry per CDR3 protein. The sample includes about 800,000 distinct CDR3 sequences, approximately 21% seen only once; the top ten take about a tenth. Source: PBMCs from blood, taken less than 6 days after vaccination. This chain links TRBV7-6 with TRBJ2-1; TRBD2 matches at 8 bases. The source is a man in his fifties or sixties who received an inactivated influenza vaccine. DNA of the CDR3: TGTGCCAGCAGCTTAGGGACTAGCTTGGCCGATGAGCAGTTCTTC. It encodes CASSLGTSLADEQFF.